The next 22 T cell receptor beta chains were all read from a single sample in a study of blood T cell repertoires in COVID-19. The repertoire was sequenced with immunoSEQ multiplex PCR; TCRdb's copy has only in-frame clones and lacks some. The table includes 360,000 or so clones, just under 90% detected once. Sequenced material: PBMCs or T cells enriched from blood (not recorded which). These TCRs come from a young woman who had recovered from COVID-19.

The rearrangement uses TRBV4-3 and TRBJ1-2; 12 bases are a match to TRBD1. The CDR3 covers 18 residues. Germline values: CDR1 LGHNA, CDR2 YSLEER. V gave up 0 bases and J gave up 6 bases; unmatched junction bases: 11. The CDR3 here is CASSQDLSGTGGRNGYTF. Here the CDR3 DNA reads TGCGCCAGCAGCCAAGACCTTTCGGGGACAGGGGGCAGGAATGGCTACACCTTC.

The table lists this clone with a count of one. This sequence joins TRBV18 and TRBJ1-1, with D possibly being TRBD1 (6 bases). Germline CDR1 reads KGHSH; CDR2 reads LQKENI. This CDR3 contains 15 residues. V lost 2 bases, J lost 7 bases, and 17 bases lay in between. In nucleotides, the CDR3 is TGTGCCAGCTCACCAGAACAGGGTACCAAGGGTGAAGCTTTCTTT. Amino acid sequence: CASSPEQGTKGEAFF.

The rearrangement joins TRBV18 to TRBJ2-3; 15 bases align to TRBD2. V shed 2 bases and J 4 bases; nucleotides not matched to a gene: 1. In germline, CDR1 is KGHSH, CDR2 LQKENI. The CDR3 has 16 amino acids. The CDR3 DNA is TGTGCCAGCTCACCAGGGACTAGCGGGGGGCCAGATACGCAGTATTTT. Protein product: CASSPGTSGGPDTQYF.

The rearrangement links TRBV7-3 to TRBJ1-1; 7 bases are a match to TRBD1. The CDR3 runs to 16 residues. In germline, CDR1 is SGHTA, CDR2 FQGTGA. V was pared by 1 base and J by 2 bases, with 7 bases of the junction left unmatched. The CDR3 reads CASSLNVLGGNTEAFF. The CDR3 region has the DNA TGTGCCAGCAGCTTAAATGTATTAGGGGGCAACACTGAAGCTTTCTTT.

This chain joins TRBV6-5 and TRBJ1-6, with TRBD1 matching over 7 bases. The V gene's germline CDR1 is MNHEY and CDR2 SVGAGI. This CDR3 is 16 amino acids long. The trim removed 0 bases at V and 6 bases at J, leaving 5 bases unmatched. The CDR3 loop is CASSYSRGPGNSPLHF. The CDR3 nucleotides are TGTGCCAGCAGTTACTCGAGGGGGCCCGGTAATTCACCCCTCCACTTT.

The chain is built from TRBV19 and TRBJ2-7; TRBD2 matches 7 bases. The CDR3 consists of 16 residues. Germline-derived CDR1 and CDR2 are LNHDA and SQIVND (reference sequence). The ends lost 0 bases at V and 0 bases at J; junction bases unmatched: 5. CDR3 sequence (DNA): TGTGCCAGTAGTATAGATCTTGGCGGGAGCTCCTACGAGCAGTACTTC. Translating gives CASSIDLGGSSYEQYF.

As for this clone: Other DNA sequences within the sample encode an identical CDR3. The chain uses TRBV7-9 and TRBJ2-5; tentatively, D is TRBD1 (6 bases). The ends were cut back, 3 bases at V and 3 bases at J, with 11 bases in the middle. CDR3 length: 14 amino acids. Per germline, CDR1 SEHNR and CDR2 FQNEAQ (reference sequence). The CDR3 DNA reads TGTGCCAGCAGCTTGGGACAAGAAGAAGAGACCCAGTACTTC. Translation: CASSLGQEEETQYF.

The chain carries TRBV11-2 and TRBJ2-1; 8 nucleotides match TRBD2. Germline CDR1 and CDR2: SGHAT and FQNNGV. The junction had 12 bases not matched to a gene; V was cut back by 5 bases and J by 9 bases. The CDR3 sequence is 15 residues long. The CDR3: CASSPYRGGIVEQFF. The CDR3, as DNA: TGTGCCAGCAGCCCTTACCGGGGGGGCATTGTTGAGCAGTTCTTC.

The rearrangement joins TRBV5-1 to TRBJ2-7, with TRBD1 as a possible D gene (6 bases). Trimming cost V 6 bases and J 3 bases, with 7 bases left between them. The length of the CDR3 is 11 residues. The germline V gene has CDR1 SGHRS and CDR2 YFSETQ. The CDR3 reads CASKGGYEQYF. In DNA form, the CDR3 reads TGCGCCAGCAAAGGGGGCTACGAGCAGTACTTC. The entire variable domain, with the rest obtained from reference TRBV5-1 and TRBJ2-7, is as follows: KAGVTQTPRYLIKTRGQQVTLSCSPISGHRSVSWYQQTPGQGLQFLFEYFSETQRNKGNFPGRFSGRQFSNSRSEMNVSTLELGDSALYLCASKGGYEQYFGPGTRLTVT.

The chain joins TRBV11-2 to TRBJ1-1; D gene uncertain. Looked up from germline, CDR1 is SGHAT and CDR2 is FQNNGV. V was trimmed by 4 bases and J by 2 bases, leaving 11 bases between them. The CDR3 contains 14 residues. CDR3 in DNA: TGTGCCAGCAGCTCTATTAGGAGAAACACTGAAGCTTTCTTT. It translates to CASSSIRRNTEAFF.

The chain has TRBV9 and TRBJ2-7; TRBD2 agrees at 12 bases. The germline CDR1 and CDR2 sequences are SGDLS and YYNGEE. With V trimmed by 2 bases and J by 2 bases, 2 bases remained unmatched. This CDR3 spans 15 amino acids. The CDR3 sequence: CASSVLAGGPYEQYF. Here the CDR3 DNA reads TGTGCCAGCAGCGTCCTAGCGGGAGGGCCCTACGAGCAGTACTTC. The full variable domain, its missing parts supplied by reference TRBV9 and TRBJ2-7, is DSGVTQTPKHLITATGQRVTLRCSPRSGDLSVYWYQQSLDQGLQFLIQYYNGEERAKGNILERFSAQQFPDLHSELNLSSLELGDSALYFCASSVLAGGPYEQYFGPGTRLTVT.

The chain has TRBV5-1 and TRBJ2-7, with 10 bases lining up with TRBD1. Trimming took 3 bases from V and 0 from J; bases not matched to a gene: 6. The germline V gene has CDR1 SGHRS and CDR2 YFSETQ. This CDR3 region has 16 residues. The CDR3 is CASSSSGTGVSYEQYF. DNA of the CDR3: TGCGCCAGCAGCTCATCCGGGACAGGGGTCTCCTACGAGCAGTACTTC. Looking up the rest from reference TRBV5-1 and TRBJ2-7 gives the full variable domain: KAGVTQTPRYLIKTRGQQVTLSCSPISGHRSVSWYQQTPGQGLQFLFEYFSETQRNKGNFPGRFSGRQFSNSRSEMNVSTLELGDSALYLCASSSSGTGVSYEQYFGPGTRLTVT.

The V and J genes are TRBV6-2 or TRBV6-3 and TRBJ2-1; TRBD2 agrees at 13 bases. The V and J ends lost 2 bases and 3 bases, in that order; junction bases with no gene match: 7. Looked up from germline, CDR1 is MNHEY and CDR2 is SVGEGT. CDR3 size: 18 residues. CDR3 sequence (DNA): TGTGCCAGCAGTTACGGTCGCGGACTAGCGGGAGTCTACAATGAGCAGTTCTTC. Encoded protein: CASSYGRGLAGVYNEQFF.

V is TRBV19 and J is TRBJ2-1, with 11 bases lining up with TRBD2. Unmatched junction bases numbered 10, after V lost 5 bases and J lost 7 bases. The CDR3 runs to 16 residues. Germline CDR1 reads LNHDA; CDR2 reads SQIVND (reference sequence). The CDR3 sequence: CASSPNVASGRNEQFF. CDR3 bases: TGTGCCAGTAGTCCAAATGTGGCTAGCGGGAGGAATGAGCAGTTCTTC.

The rearrangement links TRBV30 to TRBJ1-5; 9 positions agree with TRBD1. The CDR3 loop spans 14 amino acids. In germline, CDR1 is GTSNPN, CDR2 SVGIG (reference sequence). V trimming: 1 base; J trimming: 4 bases; junction bases outside the gene matches: 2. CDR3 loop: CAWSGQGGNQPQHF. The CDR3 DNA sequence: TGTGCCTGGAGTGGACAGGGGGGTAATCAGCCCCAGCATTTT.

This chain connects TRBV10-3 to TRBJ2-3; TRBD2 matches 8 bases. J gave up 6 bases and V 8 bases, and 10 bases lay outside the gene matches. CDR3 length equals 14 residues. Per germline, CDR1 ENHRY and CDR2 SYGVKD. The CDR3 loop reads CAIGGSGSPDTQYF. CDR3 nucleotides: TGTGCCATCGGTGGCAGCGGGAGTCCCGATACGCAGTATTTT.

This CDR3 is CASSTGTPLSSYEQYF. The CDR3, as DNA: TGTGCCAGCAGCACCGGGACACCACTAAGCTCCTACGAGCAGTACTTC. The gene calls are TRBV5-6 and TRBJ2-7, with TRBD1 as a possible D gene (6 bases). The length of the CDR3 is 16 residues. Germline-derived CDR1 and CDR2 are SGHDT and YYEEEE. Between the trimmed V and J ends, which lost 4 bases and 0 bases, there was a span of 17 bases.

Worth noting for this clone: Sequence at one end of the junction differs from germline and may be a read error. CDR3 protein: CASSLFGDTIYF. The DNA of the CDR3 is TGTGCCAGCAGCTTGTTTGGAGACACCATATATTTT. V and J are TRBV5-4 and TRBJ1-3, with D unclear. The length of the CDR3 is 12 residues. Germline assignment: CDR1 SGHNT and CDR2 YYREEE (reference sequence). The full variable domain, in which reference TRBV5-4 and TRBJ1-3 provide the parts outside the CDR3, is ETGVTQSPTHLIKTRGQQVTLRCSSQSGHNTVSWYQQALGQGPQFIFQYYREEENGRGNFPPRFSGLQFPNYSSELNVNALELDDSALYLCASSLFGDTIYFGEGSWLTVV.

This chain uses TRBV4-3 with TRBJ2-7; 16 bases agree with TRBD2. This CDR3 contains 17 residues. Germline V gene data show CDR1 as LGHNA and CDR2 as YSLEER. J gave up 0 bases and V 4 bases, and 3 bases lay outside the gene matches. The CDR3 sequence is CASSLGTSGGASYEQYF. CDR3 coding DNA: TGCGCCAGCAGCCTCGGGACTAGCGGGGGGGCCTCCTACGAGCAGTACTTC.

The rearrangement links TRBV6-5 to TRBJ2-7; 10 bases agree with TRBD1. Germline CDR1 MNHEY, CDR2 SVGAGI. Unmatched junction bases numbered 6, after V lost 6 bases and J lost 1 base. This CDR3 spans 15 amino acids. This chain's CDR3 is CASSGTGVGSYEQYF. In DNA, the CDR3 is TGTGCCAGCAGCGGGACAGGGGTGGGATCCTACGAGCAGTACTTC.

This chain joins TRBV7-6 and TRBJ2-7; 9 nucleotides align to TRBD1. The trim removed 5 bases at V and 3 bases at J, leaving 8 bases unmatched. This CDR3 is 15 amino acids long. The V gene's germline CDR1 is SGHVS and CDR2 FNYEAQ. The CDR3 region has the DNA TGTGCCAGCAGCCAAGAGCCGGGACAGGGCTACGAGCAGTACTTC. Residues: CASSQEPGQGYEQYF.

The V gene is TRBV9, the J gene TRBJ1-3; 9 bases agree with TRBD1. The CDR3 is 14 residues long. Germline CDR1 SGDLS, CDR2 YYNGEE. Trimming removed 4 bases from V and 8 bases from J; junction bases left unmatched: 7. The CDR3 region is CASSPTGGLYTIYF. CDR3 bases: TGTGCCAGCAGCCCAACAGGGGGCTTATACACCATATATTTT. The full variable domain, completed using reference TRBV9 and TRBJ1-3, is DSGVTQTPKHLITATGQRVTLRCSPRSGDLSVYWYQQSLDQGLQFLIQYYNGEERAKGNILERFSAQQFPDLHSELNLSSLELGDSALYFCASSPTGGLYTIYFGEGSWLTVV.